This T cell receptor (beta chain) comes out of a study of blood T cells in healthy people across ages (dated by TCRdb to 2013 to 2016). At the level of the whole study: Template switching captured roughly one uniquely barcoded TCR beta cDNA molecule per two T cells in model experiments. Using deep sequencing normalized with unique cDNA molecular identifiers, the study measured how TCR beta repertoire diversity changes with age. The donors were divided into four age groups: young (average 16 years), middle-aged (about 39), aged (around 67) and long-lived (roughly 88). Using the same blood draw, the study looked at two additional independent replicas of 1 million unique cDNA reads for two donors, one aged 18 to 30 and the other aged 80 or older. To avoid experimental bias, donors of different ages were randomly spread across the sequencing lanes. Overall study results and their limits: Observed TCR beta diversity per million T cells fell roughly linearly with age, and a significant reduction was already apparent by age around 40. Because profiling used bulk unsorted PBMCs, naive and antigen-experienced compartments could not be compared conclusively. The percentage of naive T cells measured by flow cytometry correlated strongly with observed TCR beta diversity. Compared with the aged group, the long-lived group had more naive CD4+ T cells, fewer expanded clones and increased TCR diversity, suggesting age selection. Donor CMV infection status was unknown, potentially confounding age-related changes in expanded clonotypes. Estimates of total diversity based on one million sequenced T cells were regarded as lower bounds and as underestimates.

The table lists this clonotype with a few counts. Its binding antigen is unknown. No per-base quality is available; no much larger clone lies one base away. Libraries came from 5' RACE. The sequencer was an Illumina HiSeq 2500. A second about 7 to 12 cycle PCR used a sample-barcoded 5' primer and a J-beta primer mix. A unique molecular identifier was introduced onto each TCR beta cDNA molecule by a template-switch 5' adaptor carrying 12 random nucleotides. At least 2.5 million CDR3-containing paired-end reads were obtained from each sample. All of the RNA was converted into first-strand cDNA using the Mint cDNA synthesis kit, with a TRBC-specific oligonucleotide serving as the primer. All cDNA was treated with uracil-DNA glycosylase and then went through a first 18-cycle PCR with the universal primers M1SS and BC2_uni_R. Under the source paper's analysis protocol: For normalization, 1 million high-quality reads were randomly selected from each sample, with every read carrying a distinct molecular identifier. Instead of being binned into consensus sequences, reads that shared molecular identifiers were thrown out. MiTCR, run with a Q25 quality threshold and the strictest error-elimination algorithm, handled CDR3 identification, clonotype clustering and error correction. A nonparametric unseen species model with Euler transformation was used to estimate lower-bound total TCR beta diversity. TCRdb handled the public reads itself, with Q25 trimming in fastp and clone calling in MiXCR, and kept productive beta chains. Merged by CDR3 protein, the rows form single entries marked with the most common genes and DNA. The V and J calls reflect TCRdb's pipeline rather than the authors' work. In all, the sample holds 1.5 million to 2 million distinct CDR3 sequences, and roughly 52% of those were seen once. The top ten clonotypes cover approximately 2.1% of the sample.

The CDR3 covers 16 residues, taking in both the cysteine and the phenylalanine. Here the CDR3 DNA is all that survives: 48 bases in frame from base 1. CDR1 and CDR2 were assigned from the germline V gene (reference sequence) as SEHNR and FQNEAQ. V has 1 base trimmed and J has 3 bases trimmed; junction bases matching no gene number 5. Systemically healthy Caucasian individuals from Russia, approximately 39 in total and aged roughly 6 to 100 years, were included as donors. About 10 milliliters of peripheral blood were drawn from each donor into EDTA-treated Vacutainer tubes. Ficoll-Paque density-gradient centrifugation was used to isolate PBMCs, with at least 7 million per sample. Trizol reagent was used to extract total RNA from the PBMCs, yielding at least 5 micrograms per sample. For every donor, an aliquot of PBMCs went through flow cytometry to measure the percentages of naive CD45RAhigh/CD27high T cells.

Here the chain combines TRBV7-9 and TRBJ2-1; TRBD2 matches 8 bases in the middle. This TCR derives from a middle-aged woman in good health. The sample taken for sequencing was blood. The CDR3 corresponds to CASSLGAGTSYNEQFF. The nucleotides read TGTGCCAGCAGCTTAGGGGCCGGGACTAGCTACAATGAGCAGTTCTTC.